This record covers a single TCR beta chain. The antigen is undetermined. This sample was included in a study of PD-L1 blockade in urothelial cancer. Study-level information: Blood analysis was done at 3 weeks (second dose) and 6 weeks after treatment began.

Metastatic or locally advanced urothelial carcinoma was present in the patients. Points from the study as a whole: Pretreatment TCR clonality in blood, when below the median, was predictive of better survival.

The length of the CDR3 is 16 residues. Deletions cut 0 bases from V and 0 bases from J, with 10 bases between. CDR1 is SGHKS and CDR2 is YYEKEE in the germline V gene (reference sequence). Each PCR reaction had synthetic TCR analog templates spiked into it. The repertoire was sequenced with immunoSEQ multiplex PCR; TCRdb's copy has only in-frame clones and lacks some. Of just over 14,000 clones in the sample, more than 75% were seen once. The sequence derives from a man between 65 and 79 years old with urothelial cancer. This rearrangement joins TRBV5-5 to TRBJ1-3; tentative D call: TRBD1 (6 bases). Sample: PBMCs, taken around atezolizumab (anti-PD-L1) treatment. CDR3 coding DNA: TGTGCCAGCAGCTTGGCCATAGGGGGCTCTGGAAACACCATATATTTT. As protein: CASSLAIGGSGNTIYF. Complete variable domain (other parts from reference TRBV5-5 and TRBJ1-3): DAGVTQSPTHLIKTRGQQVTLRCSPISGHKSVSWYQQVLGQGPQFIFQYYEKEERGRGNFPDRFSARQFPNYSSELNVNALLLGDSALYLCASSLAIGGSGNTIYFGEGSWLTVV.